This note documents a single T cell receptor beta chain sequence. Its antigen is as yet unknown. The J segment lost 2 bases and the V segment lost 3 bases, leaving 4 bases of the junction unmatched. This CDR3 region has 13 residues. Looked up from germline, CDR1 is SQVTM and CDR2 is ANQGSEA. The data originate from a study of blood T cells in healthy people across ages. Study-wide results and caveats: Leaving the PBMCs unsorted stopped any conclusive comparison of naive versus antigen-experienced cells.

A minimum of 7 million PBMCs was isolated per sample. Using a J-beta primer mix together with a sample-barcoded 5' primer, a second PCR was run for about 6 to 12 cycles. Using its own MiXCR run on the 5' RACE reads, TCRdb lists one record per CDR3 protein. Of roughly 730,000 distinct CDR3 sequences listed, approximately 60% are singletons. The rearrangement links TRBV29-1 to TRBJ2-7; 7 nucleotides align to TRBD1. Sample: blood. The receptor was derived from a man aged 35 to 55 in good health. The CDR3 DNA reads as TGCAGCGTTGATGGCAGGGGGACCTACGAGCAGTACTTC. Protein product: CSVDGRGTYEQYF.